One sample yielded the 13 T cell receptor beta chains listed below, sequenced in a study of tumor and adjacent non-tumor tissue in lung cancer. Three rounds of nested PCR, following a modified ARM-PCR protocol, produced the TCRbeta library. TCRdb independently ran MiXCR on the multiplex PCR reads; one entry per CDR3 protein. This table holds about 75,000 distinct CDR3 sequences, nearly 70% found once. The template was RNA from unsorted bulk tissue. Distant lung tissue was collected more than 3 cm away from the tumor edge. The sequencing sample was made of distant non-tumor lung tissue. Receptor source: a woman in her fifties or sixties with non-small cell lung cancer.

This clonotype was detected only a few times. A read error may explain this, as a much larger clone is one base away. The V gene is TRBV6-1, the J gene TRBJ2-7; D remains unclear. Trimming stripped 7 bases from V and 3 bases from J, with 10 bases between. CDR1 and CDR2 (germline): MNHNS, SASEGT. CDR3 length: 12 residues. The CDR3 region is CASNLRDYEQYF. The CDR3 nucleotides are TGTGCCAGCAACTTGAGAGACTACGAGCAGTACTTC.

CDR3 protein: CASSLGDYLYNEQFF. Written as DNA, the CDR3 is TGTGCCAGCAGCTTAGGGGACTACCTCTACAATGAGCAGTTCTTC. The chain couples TRBV11-2 to TRBJ2-1, with 7 positions matching TRBD2. The CDR3 is 15 residues long. The V gene end was trimmed by 1 base and the J gene end by 3 bases; junction bases not matched to a gene: 3. Germline CDR1 SGHAT, CDR2 FQNNGV.

Comments on this clonotype: Given a much more abundant clone one base away, this may be a read error. The CDR3 protein is CDSSYFSRDNQPQHF. Written as DNA, the CDR3 is TGTGACAGCAGTTACTTTAGCAGAGACAATCAGCCCCAGCATTTT. V gene TRBV6-2 or TRBV6-3 combines with J gene TRBJ1-5, with D unresolved. Germline V lookup: CDR1 MNHEY, CDR2 SVGEGT. The CDR3 runs to 15 residues.

This clonotype was picked up a small number of times. This sequence joins TRBV7-9 and TRBJ2-1; 13 bases map to TRBD2. The CDR3 has 16 residues. Germline CDR1 SEHNR, CDR2 FQNEAQ (reference sequence). Trimming removed 5 bases from V and 8 bases from J; junction bases left unmatched: 9. The CDR3 is CASSPRTSGSIYEQFF. The CDR3 DNA reads as TGTGCCAGCAGCCCGAGGACTAGCGGGAGTATCTATGAGCAGTTCTTC.

With regard to this clonotype: A much larger clone lies a single base off, so this may be a read error. V usage is TRBV28 and J usage is TRBJ1-5; the match to TRBD1 covers 7 bases. Per germline, CDR1 MDHEN and CDR2 SYDVKM. The CDR3 runs to 14 residues. The CDR3 bases are TGTGCCAGCAGCTACGGACAGGTGAATCAGCCCCATCATTTT. It encodes CASSYGQVNQPHHF. The entire variable domain, with the rest obtained from reference TRBV28 and TRBJ1-5, is as follows: DVKVTQSSRYLVKRTGEKVFLECVQDMDHENMFWYRQDPGLGLRLIYFSYDVKMKEKGDIPEGYSVSREKKERFSLILESASTNQTSMYLCASSYGQVNQPHHFGDGTRLSIL.

As concerns this clonotype: One base away lies a much larger clone, so this may be a sequencing read error. The V gene is TRBV20-1, the J gene TRBJ1-4, with D possibly being TRBD1 (5 bases). This CDR3 spans 13 amino acids. Trimming stripped 5 bases from V and 8 bases from J, with 15 bases between. Germline-derived CDR1 and CDR2 are DFQATT and SNEGSKA (reference sequence). CDR3 protein: CSAGQGDGEKLFF. In nucleotides, the CDR3 is TGCAGTGCTGGACAAGGCGACGGAGAAAAACTGTTTTTT.

Many counts were recorded for this clonotype. The rearrangement joins TRBV20-1 to TRBJ2-1; 13 bases fit TRBD2. The CDR3 extends over 15 amino acids. V lost 7 bases, J lost 7 bases, and 10 bases stayed unmatched. In germline, CDR1 is DFQATT, CDR2 SNEGSKA (reference sequence). The CDR3 is CSVTSGRAFKNEQFF. The DNA for the CDR3 is TGCAGTGTCACTAGCGGGAGGGCATTCAAGAATGAGCAGTTCTTC.

As for this clonotype: Its ends do not fully match the called genes, so a read error is possible. This chain uses TRBV29-1 with TRBJ1-1, with D possibly TRBD1 on 5 matching bases. The CDR3 runs to 15 residues. The germline V gene encodes CDR1 SQVTM and CDR2 ANQGSEA. The CDR3 loop reads CCVNSRGSRDTEAFF. The CDR3 region has the DNA TGCTGCGTTAACTCCCGGGGCTCACGGGACACTGAAGCTTTCTTT.

The CDR3 here is CASSQNRMRELFF. In nucleotides, the CDR3 is TGTGCCAGCAGTCAAAACCGAATGCGGGAGCTGTTTTTT. This chain connects TRBV28 to TRBJ2-2; no reliable D call. Trimming stripped 5 bases from V and 9 bases from J, with 13 bases between. CDR1 MDHEN and CDR2 SYDVKM come from the germline V gene. The CDR3 spans 13 residues.

The count of this clonotype is one. Relative to the germline gene, one junction end is altered; a read error may explain this. The gene calls are TRBV11-1 and TRBJ2-3; D unresolved. Germline CDR1 is SGHAT and CDR2 is FQDESV (reference sequence). The CDR3 totals 15 residues. The DNA for the CDR3 is TGTGTCAGCAACCTCTCTGTGGGGTCCACAGATACGCAGTATTTT. Translation gives CVSNLSVGSTDTQYF.

This chain connects TRBV30 to TRBJ1-6; D is perhaps TRBD1 (5 bases). The CDR3 covers 14 residues. Germline lookup yields CDR1 GTSNPN and CDR2 SVGIG (reference sequence). CDR3 region: CASRRGPYNSPLHF. The CDR3 DNA is TGTGCATCAAGAAGGGGACCCTATAATTCACCCCTCCACTTT. Combining the CDR3 with reference TRBV30 and TRBJ1-6 gives the whole variable domain SQTIHQWPATLVQPVGSPLSLECTVEGTSNPNLYWYRQAAGRGLQLLFYSVGIGQISSEVPQNLSASRPQDRQFILSSKKLLLSDSGFYLCASRRGPYNSPLHFGNGTRLTVT.

For this clonotype: A much larger clone lies a single base off, so this may be a read error. The rearrangement links TRBV6-5 to TRBJ2-4; the D gene could be TRBD1 or TRBD2 (5 bases each). Germline CDR1 MNHEY, CDR2 SVGAGI. This CDR3 has 12 residues. The V end lost 6 bases, the J end lost 15 bases, and 18 bases lay between the germline ends. DNA of the CDR3: TGTGCCAGCAGAGCGGACAAGGGGCGGACGTACTTC. Translation gives CASRADKGRTYF.

A remark on this clonotype: One end of the junction varies from germline; a read error may be responsible. V and J are TRBV4-2 and TRBJ1-1, with D unclear. CDR1 is LGHNA, CDR2 YNFKEQ, per germline. CDR3 length: 13 residues. For the CDR3, the DNA is TGTGCCAGCAGCCAGGACCTGTACACTGAAACTTTCTTT. This encodes CASSQDLYTETFF.